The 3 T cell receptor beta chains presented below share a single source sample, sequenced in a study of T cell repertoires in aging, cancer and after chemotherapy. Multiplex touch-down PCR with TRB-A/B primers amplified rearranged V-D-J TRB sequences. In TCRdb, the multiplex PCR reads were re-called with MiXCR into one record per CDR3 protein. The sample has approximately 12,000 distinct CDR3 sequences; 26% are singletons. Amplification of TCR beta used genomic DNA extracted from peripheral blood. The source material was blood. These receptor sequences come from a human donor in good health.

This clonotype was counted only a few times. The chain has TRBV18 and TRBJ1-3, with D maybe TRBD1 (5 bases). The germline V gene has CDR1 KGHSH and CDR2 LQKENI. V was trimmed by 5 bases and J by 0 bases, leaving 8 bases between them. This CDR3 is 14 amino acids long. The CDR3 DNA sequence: TGTGCCAGCTCAGCGACAGCCTCTGGAAACACCATATATTTT. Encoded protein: CASSATASGNTIYF.

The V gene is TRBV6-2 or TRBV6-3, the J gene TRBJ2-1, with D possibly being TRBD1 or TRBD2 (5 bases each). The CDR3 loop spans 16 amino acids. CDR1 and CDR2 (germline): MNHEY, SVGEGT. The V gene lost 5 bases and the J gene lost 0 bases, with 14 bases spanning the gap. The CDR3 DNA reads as TGTGCCAGCAGTAGGATTCAGGGAGTCTCCTACAATGAGCAGTTCTTC. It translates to CASSRIQGVSYNEQFF.

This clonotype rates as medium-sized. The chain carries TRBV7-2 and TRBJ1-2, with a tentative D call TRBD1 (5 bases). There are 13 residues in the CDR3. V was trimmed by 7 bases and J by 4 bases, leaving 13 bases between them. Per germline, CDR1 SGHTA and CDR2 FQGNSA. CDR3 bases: TGTGCCAGCACCCGGGGGATTTTCTATGGCTACACCTTC. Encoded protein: CASTRGIFYGYTF.